The rows below give T cell receptor beta chains drawn from one sample of a study of pediatric ulcerative colitis. Clones were sequenced by immunoSEQ multiplex PCR, and TCRdb holds only the in-frame ones, with some missing. Of some 60,000 clones detected, 77% appear once; the ten largest clones hold roughly 5.2%. Sequences were obtained from blood. The receptors come from a boy younger than 18 with moderate ulcerative colitis. CDR3s include the opening cysteine and the closing phenylalanine or tryptophan. The order of the fields is clone size, J gene, D gene, V gene, CDR3 protein, CDR3 DNA. A D gene is named only where the DNA matches it firmly. Clone size is given for some rows only: seen once, a few or many times, or a class if the clone is expanded.

NA | TRBJ1-4 | NA | TRBV4-2 | CASSQDGAETNEKLFF | TGTGCCAGCAGCCAAGACGGGGCGGAGACTAATGAAAAACTGTTTTTT
NA | TRBJ1-1 | NA | TRBV18 | CASSPRGLDTEAFF | TGTGCCAGCTCACCACGAGGGTTGGACACTGAAGCTTTCTTT
NA | TRBJ2-1 | NA | TRBV7-9 | CASSSSGDSYNEQFF | TGTGCCAGCAGCTCGAGTGGTGACTCCTACAATGAGCAGTTCTTC
once | TRBJ2-1 | NA | TRBV7-8 | CASSSYRDRANNEQFF | TGTGCCAGCAGCTCGTACCGGGACCGAGCCAACAATGAGCAGTTCTTC
NA | TRBJ2-1 | TRBD2 | TRBV4-1 | CASSQDWLAGVGVDEQFF | TGCGCCAGCAGCCAAGATTGGCTAGCGGGAGTTGGGGTCGATGAGCAGTTCTTC
NA | TRBJ1-2 | NA | TRBV18 | CASSPKRGQDGYTF | TGTGCCAGCTCACCGAAGCGGGGGCAGGATGGCTACACCTTC
once | TRBJ2-7 | NA | TRBV5-1 | CASREGGEQYF | TGCGCCAGCAGGGAGGGTGGCGAGCAGTACTTC
few | TRBJ1-1 | NA | TRBV2 | CASRGVEGTEAFF | TGTGCCAGCAGGGGAGTAGAGGGAACTGAAGCTTTCTTT
NA | TRBJ1-2 | NA | TRBV7-2 | CASSLTPENYGYTF | TGTGCCAGCAGCTTAACCCCCGAAAACTATGGCTACACCTTC
NA | TRBJ2-1 | NA | TRBV7-2 | CASSLQSVRGNEQFF | TGTGCCAGCAGCCTCCAGTCCGTGCGGGGCAATGAGCAGTTCTTC
few | TRBJ2-7 | TRBD1 | TRBV5-4 | CASSPWVGDRFTYEQYF | TGTGCCAGCAGCCCCTGGGTCGGGGACAGGTTCACCTACGAGCAGTACTTC
NA | TRBJ2-5 | NA | TRBV2 | CASSDVETQYF | TGTGCCAGCAGTGATGTGGAGACCCAGTACTTC
NA | TRBJ2-7 | NA | TRBV9 | CASSVGGGSEQYF | TGTGCCAGCAGCGTAGGAGGGGGATCCGAGCAGTACTTC
few | TRBJ1-1 | TRBD1 | TRBV7-9 | CASKYPTGQGRDEAFF | TGTGCCAGCAAATACCCAACTGGACAGGGGAGAGATGAAGCTTTCTTT
NA | TRBJ2-5 | NA | TRBV6-6 | CASSLQETQYF | TGTGCCAGCAGTCTGCAAGAGACCCAGTACTTC
NA | TRBJ2-6 | TRBD2 | TRBV19 | CASTRSGWRTEGLAGAPGANVLTF | TGTGCCAGTACCAGGTCGGGATGGCGGACCGAAGGACTAGCGGGAGCTCCTGGGGCCAACGTCCTGACTTTC
NA | TRBJ2-6 | TRBD1 | TRBV6-4 | CASSPRTGFGANVLTF | TGTGCCAGCAGTCCCCGGACAGGGTTCGGGGCCAACGTCCTGACTTTC
NA | TRBJ2-2 | TRBD2 | TRBV29-1 | CSVEGGNSGRSAGELFF | TGCAGCGTTGAGGGGGGGAATAGCGGGAGATCAGCCGGGGAGCTGTTTTTT
NA | TRBJ2-3 | TRBD2 | TRBV30 | CAWSEGLAGGGDTQYF | TGTGCCTGGAGCGAGGGACTAGCGGGAGGGGGGGATACGCAGTATTTT
once | TRBJ2-7 | TRBD2 | TRBV6-1 | CASKGAGDSYEQYF | TGTGCCAGCAAAGGGGCGGGAGACTCCTACGAGCAGTACTTC
NA | TRBJ1-2 | NA | TRBV4-1 | CASSLLTGGPASYTF | TGCGCCAGCAGCCTACTCACGGGGGGGCCGGCAAGCTACACCTTC
NA | TRBJ2-3 | NA | TRBV7-9 | CASSLIGDTQYF | TGTGCCAGCAGCTTAATCGGAGATACGCAGTATTTT
NA | TRBJ1-1 | NA | TRBV6-1 | CASSELWITEAFF | TGTGCCAGCAGTGAATTGTGGATAACTGAAGCTTTCTTT
few | TRBJ1-2 | TRBD1 | TRBV12-5 | CASGSQGQYGYTF | TGTGCTAGTGGTTCACAGGGGCAGTATGGCTACACCTTC
NA | TRBJ2-5 | NA | TRBV7-9 | CASSFPPETQYF | TGTGCCAGCAGCTTTCCACCAGAGACCCAGTACTTC
NA | TRBJ1-1 | NA | TRBV5-1 | CASSLREMNTEAFF | TGCGCCAGCAGCTTGAGGGAGATGAACACTGAAGCTTTCTTT
NA | TRBJ2-2 | TRBD1 | TRBV6-6 | CASSYGVGQGAVELFF | TGTGCCAGCAGTTATGGGGTCGGACAGGGGGCAGTGGAGCTGTTTTTT
NA | TRBJ1-5 | TRBD1 | TRBV15 | CATSSDRGNQPQHF | TGTGCCACCAGCAGCGACAGGGGCAATCAGCCCCAGCATTTT
NA | TRBJ2-1 | NA | TRBV5-1 | CASSLERPEQFF | TGCGCCAGCAGCTTGGAACGGCCTGAGCAGTTCTTC
once | TRBJ1-3 | NA | TRBV7-3 | CASSSGGNTIYF | TGTGCCAGCAGCTCCGGAGGAAACACCATATATTTT
once | TRBJ2-2 | NA | TRBV4-3 | CASSQAQLAANTGELFF | TGCGCCAGCAGCCAAGCGCAACTAGCAGCGAACACCGGGGAGCTGTTTTTT
NA | TRBJ2-2 | NA | TRBV9 | CASSVAGVNTGELFF | TGTGCCAGCAGCGTAGCTGGGGTGAACACCGGGGAGCTGTTTTTT
few | TRBJ2-6 | NA | TRBV9 | CASSVAASGANVLTF | TGTGCCAGCAGCGTAGCAGCCTCTGGGGCCAACGTCCTGACTTTC
NA | TRBJ1-1 | NA | TRBV15 | CATSRYPGTRNTEAFF | TGTGCCACCAGCAGATATCCCGGGACGCGGAACACTGAAGCTTTCTTT
few | TRBJ1-2 | TRBD1 | TRBV25-1 | CASSAGTANYGYTF | TGTGCCAGCAGTGCGGGGACAGCTAACTATGGCTACACCTTC
NA | TRBJ1-4 | TRBD1 | TRBV18 | CASSPNPGQDNEKLFF | TGTGCCAGCTCACCAAATCCGGGACAGGATAATGAAAAACTGTTTTTT
once | TRBJ1-2 | NA | TRBV12-5 | CASGLVPGHRDYGYTF | TGTGCTAGTGGTTTGGTCCCGGGACACCGAGACTATGGCTACACCTTC
NA | TRBJ1-1 | NA | TRBV19 | CASSISSPPNTEAFF | TGTGCCAGTAGTATATCTTCTCCGCCGAACACTGAAGCTTTCTTT
few | TRBJ1-5 | NA | TRBV5-1 | CASSLLDRAAGQPQHF | TGCGCCAGCAGCTTGCTCGACCGGGCGGCGGGCCAGCCCCAGCATTTT
NA | TRBJ1-6 | NA | TRBV4-1 | CASSQDEGYNSPLHF | TGCGCCAGCAGCCAAGATGAGGGATATAATTCACCCCTCCACTTT
NA | TRBJ2-1 | NA | TRBV18 | CASSPDNEQFF | TGTGCCAGCTCACCTGACAATGAGCAGTTCTTC
NA | TRBJ2-2 | NA | TRBV5-4 | CASRKGAHDLAFFTGELFF | TGTGCCAGCAGAAAGGGGGCCCACGACCTAGCGTTTTTCACCGGGGAGCTGTTTTTT
NA | TRBJ2-1 | NA | TRBV5-1 | CASSLPPFHEQFF | TGCGCCAGCAGCTTGCCACCCTTCCATGAGCAGTTCTTC
NA | TRBJ2-1 | NA | TRBV5-1 | CASSVYVDEQFF | TGCGCCAGCAGCGTGTACGTGGATGAGCAGTTCTTC
once | TRBJ2-7 | NA | TRBV14 | CASSQDRQVIYEQYF | TGTGCCAGCAGCCAAGATCGCCAGGTGATCTACGAGCAGTACTTC
NA | TRBJ2-3 | TRBD2 | TRBV30 | CALKRGGVNTQYF | TGTGCCTTAAAGCGGGGGGGGGTAAATACGCAGTATTTT